The rows below give T cell receptor beta chains drawn from one sample of a study of OX40 agonist ivuxolimab in advanced cancers. Assay used: immunoSEQ multiplex PCR; TCRdb lists only in-frame clones, some missing. The sample lists around 100,000 clones; around 90% were seen once. Specimen: CD4+ or CD8+ T cells sorted from blood, collected in a trial of the OX40 agonist ivuxolimab. The receptors come from an adult with an advanced solid tumor such as melanoma, head and neck, liver or kidney cancer. Each CDR3 is given with its conserved first and last residue. D genes are given only for firm matches. Size values are once, few and many counts, or a class for expanded clones, and some rows have none.

abundance | j_gene | v_gene | d_gene | CDR3aa | CDR3nt
- | TRBJ2-2 | TRBV2 | TRBD2 | CASRGLAGAPGELFF | TGTGCCAGCAGGGGACTAGCGGGAGCCCCCGGGGAGCTGTTTTTT
- | TRBJ2-4 | TRBV7-2 | TRBD1 | CASSRDSLAKNIQYF | TGTGCCAGCAGCCGGGACAGCCTAGCCAAAAACATTCAGTACTTC
once | TRBJ2-5 | TRBV11-2 | - | CASSRRIQETQYF | TGTGCCAGCAGCCGGCGCATCCAAGAGACCCAGTACTTC
- | TRBJ1-3 | TRBV7-2 | - | CASSFTGDSGNTIYF | TGTGCCAGCAGTTTTACAGGAGACTCTGGAAACACCATATATTTT
- | TRBJ2-3 | TRBV9 | - | CASSVVGTDTQYF | TGTGCCAGCAGCGTAGTGGGCACAGATACGCAGTATTTT
- | TRBJ1-2 | TRBV5-1 | - | CASSRDRTYGYTF | TGCGCCAGCAGCCGCGACAGGACTTATGGCTACACCTTC
- | TRBJ2-7 | TRBV2 | TRBD1 | CASSEALPGQGEVEQYF | TGTGCCAGCAGTGAAGCGCTTCCGGGACAGGGGGAGGTCGAGCAGTACTTC
- | TRBJ1-1 | TRBV11-2 | TRBD1 | CASSPRLGGQNTEAFF | TGTGCCAGCAGCCCGAGGTTAGGGGGCCAGAACACTGAAGCTTTCTTT
- | TRBJ1-1 | TRBV28 | TRBD1 | CASSSLRQGAGNTEAFF | TGTGCCAGCAGTTCCCTACGGCAGGGGGCAGGTAACACTGAAGCTTTCTTT
once | TRBJ1-2 | TRBV6-6 | TRBD1 | CASRPDRGHYGYTF | TGTGCCAGCAGGCCCGACAGGGGGCACTATGGCTACACCTTC
once | TRBJ2-7 | TRBV11-2 | TRBD1 | CASSQQGAVVYEQYF | TGTGCCAGCAGCCAACAGGGGGCTGTAGTCTACGAGCAGTACTTC
- | TRBJ2-2 | TRBV9 | - | CASSVGRSGELFF | TGTGCCAGCAGCGTAGGAAGGTCCGGGGAGCTGTTTTTT
- | TRBJ2-5 | TRBV5-1 | - | CASSLQGTETQYF | TGCGCCAGCAGCTTGCAGGGCACAGAGACCCAGTACTTC
- | TRBJ2-7 | TRBV7-2 | - | CASSLFAGVVSYEQYF | TGTGCCAGCAGCTTATTTGCAGGTGTGGTATCCTACGAGCAGTACTTC
- | TRBJ2-7 | TRBV28 | - | CAQLEQTPYEQYF | TGTGCCCAATTAGAACAGACGCCTTACGAGCAGTACTTC
- | TRBJ2-3 | TRBV7-2 | - | CASSSRAYLTDTQYF | TGTGCCAGCAGCTCACGGGCCTACTTGACAGATACGCAGTATTTT
- | TRBJ2-1 | TRBV25-1 | TRBD2 | CASSDPRLAGYYNEQFF | TGTGCCAGCAGTGACCCTCGCCTAGCGGGATACTACAATGAGCAGTTCTTC
- | TRBJ1-5 | TRBV6-1 | - | CASGQGRNQPQHF | TGTGCCAGCGGTCAGGGGAGGAATCAGCCCCAGCATTTT
- | TRBJ2-5 | TRBV7-2 | - | CASSLFPGETQYF | TGTGCCAGCAGCTTATTTCCGGGAGAGACCCAGTACTTC
- | TRBJ2-2 | TRBV5-1 | - | CASSSNTGELFF | TGCGCCAGCAGCTCTAACACCGGGGAGCTGTTTTTT
- | TRBJ2-4 | TRBV11-3 | TRBD1 | CASSTLRDSVLAKNIQYF | TGTGCCAGCAGCACACTCCGGGACAGTGTTCTAGCCAAAAACATTCAGTACTTC
- | TRBJ2-7 | TRBV7-6 | TRBD2 | CASSLGLAGRGGPYEQYF | TGTGCCAGCAGCTTAGGACTAGCGGGTCGGGGTGGACCCTACGAGCAGTACTTC
- | TRBJ2-7 | TRBV4-2 | - | CASSLHGGDSYEQYF | TGTGCCAGCAGCCTCCACGGCGGGGACTCCTACGAGCAGTACTTC
- | TRBJ2-2 | TRBV21-1 | - | CASSRDRSGELFF | TGTGCCAGCAGCAGGGATAGATCTGGGGAGCTGTTTTTT
- | TRBJ2-3 | TRBV7-9 | - | CASSLSSGDTQYF | TGTGCCAGCAGCTTAAGCTCCGGGGATACGCAGTATTTT
- | TRBJ2-7 | TRBV7-2 | - | CASRSQRLSYEQYF | TGTGCCAGCAGATCCCAGCGGCTCTCTTACGAGCAGTACTTC